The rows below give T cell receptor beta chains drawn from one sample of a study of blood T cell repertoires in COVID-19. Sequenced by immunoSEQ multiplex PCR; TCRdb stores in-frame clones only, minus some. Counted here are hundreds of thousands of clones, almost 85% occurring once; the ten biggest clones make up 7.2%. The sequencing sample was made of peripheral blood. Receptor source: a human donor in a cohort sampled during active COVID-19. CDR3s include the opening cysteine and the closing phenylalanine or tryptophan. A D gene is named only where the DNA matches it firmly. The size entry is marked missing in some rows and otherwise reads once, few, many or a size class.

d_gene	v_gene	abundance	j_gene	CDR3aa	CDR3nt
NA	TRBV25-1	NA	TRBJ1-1	CASSTGNTEAFF	TGTGCCAGTTCGACAGGGAACACTGAAGCTTTCTTT
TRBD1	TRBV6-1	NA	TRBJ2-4	CASSEDMGQLNIQYF	TGTGCCAGCAGTGAAGATATGGGACAGCTTAACATTCAGTACTTC
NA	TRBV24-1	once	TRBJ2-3	CATSDPRRPGDTQYF	TGTGCCACCAGTGATCCGAGAAGGCCCGGGGATACGCAGTATTTT
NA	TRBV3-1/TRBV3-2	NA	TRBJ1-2	CASSQGQDYGYTF	TGTGCCAGCAGCCAAGGGCAGGACTATGGCTACACCTTC
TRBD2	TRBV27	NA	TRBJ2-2	CASRVRGGGVLSTGELFF	TGTGCCAGCAGGGTCCGGGGCGGGGGGGTTTTATCTACCGGGGAGCTGTTTTTT
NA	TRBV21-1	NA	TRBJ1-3	CASSKSEEGNTIYF	TGTGCCAGCAGCAAAAGCGAAGAGGGAAACACCATATATTTT
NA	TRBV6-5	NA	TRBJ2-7	CASSWGHGNYEQYF	TGTGCCAGCAGTTGGGGGCACGGTAACTACGAGCAGTACTTC
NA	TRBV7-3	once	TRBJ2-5	CASSLGDTYQETQYF	TGTGCCAGCAGCTTAGGGGACACGTACCAAGAGACCCAGTACTTC
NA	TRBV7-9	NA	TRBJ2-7	CASSSTLWYEQYF	TGTGCCAGCAGCTCAACCCTATGGTACGAGCAGTACTTC
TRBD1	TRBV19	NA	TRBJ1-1	CASTPGDRGNTEAFF	TGTGCCAGTACCCCGGGGGACAGGGGGAACACTGAAGCTTTCTTT
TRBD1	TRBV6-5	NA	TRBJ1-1	CASSLLGTGNTEAFF	TGTGCCAGCAGCCTACTAGGGACAGGAAACACTGAAGCTTTCTTT
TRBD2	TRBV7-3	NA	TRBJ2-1	CASSFGGVSREQFF	TGTGCCAGCAGCTTCGGGGGGGTCTCAAGAGAGCAGTTCTTC
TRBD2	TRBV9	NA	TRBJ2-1	CASSVAGGEEHNEQFF	TGTGCCAGCAGCGTAGCGGGGGGAGAAGAACACAATGAGCAGTTCTTC
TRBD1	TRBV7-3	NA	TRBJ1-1	CASSNSGGTEAFF	TGTGCCAGCAGCAATTCAGGGGGAACTGAAGCTTTCTTT
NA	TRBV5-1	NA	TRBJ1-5	CASSPGGGFNQPQHF	TGCGCCAGCAGCCCCGGCGGGGGTTTCAATCAGCCCCAGCATTTT
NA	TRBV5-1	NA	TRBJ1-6	CASSLNAGDSPLHF	TGCGCCAGCAGCTTAAACGCAGGGGACTCACCCCTCCACTTT
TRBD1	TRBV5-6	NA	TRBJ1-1	CASGQDGRTEAFF	TGTGCCAGCGGACAGGACGGGCGCACTGAAGCTTTCTTT
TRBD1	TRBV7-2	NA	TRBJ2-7	CASSWGQGSSEQYF	TGTGCCAGCAGCTGGGGACAGGGATCGAGCGAGCAGTACTTC
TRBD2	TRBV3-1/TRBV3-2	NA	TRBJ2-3	CASSLIGGARDTQYF	TGTGCCAGCAGCCTCATCGGGGGGGCCCGGGATACGCAGTATTTT
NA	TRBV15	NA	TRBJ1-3	CATSRGTGSGNTIYF	TGTGCCACCAGCAGGGGCACAGGATCCGGAAACACCATATATTTT
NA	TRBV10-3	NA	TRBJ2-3	CAISLGGQRPTDTQYF	TGTGCCATCAGCCTCGGCGGACAGAGACCCACAGATACGCAGTATTTT
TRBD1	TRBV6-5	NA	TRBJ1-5	CASRYRGLRQPQHF	TGTGCCAGCAGATACAGGGGCCTGAGGCAGCCCCAGCATTTT
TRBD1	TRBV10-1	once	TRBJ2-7	CASSGYGQGIYEQYF	TGCGCCAGCAGTGGTTATGGACAGGGCATTTACGAGCAGTACTTC
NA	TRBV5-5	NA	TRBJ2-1	CASSLPVYNEQFF	TGTGCCAGCAGCCTCCCGGTCTACAATGAGCAGTTCTTC
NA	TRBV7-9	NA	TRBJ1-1	CASSLGLEAFF	TGTGCCAGCAGCTTAGGCCTAGAAGCTTTCTTT
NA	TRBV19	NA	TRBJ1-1	CASSIDYRVNTEAFF	TGTGCCAGTAGTATAGATTACCGGGTGAACACTGAAGCTTTCTTT
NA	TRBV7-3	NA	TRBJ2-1	CASSRDNEQFF	TGTGCCAGCAGCCGGGACAATGAGCAGTTCTTC
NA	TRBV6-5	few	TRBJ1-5	CASRRSYSNQPQHF	TGTGCCAGCAGGCGGAGTTATAGCAATCAGCCCCAGCATTTT
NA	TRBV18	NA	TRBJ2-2	CASSPLQVNTGELFF	TGTGCCAGCTCACCGTTACAGGTGAACACCGGGGAGCTGTTTTTT
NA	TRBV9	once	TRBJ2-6	CASSVEAGAGANVLTF	TGTGCCAGCAGCGTAGAGGCTGGGGCCGGGGCCAACGTCCTGACTTTC
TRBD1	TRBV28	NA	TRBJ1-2	CATLTGSYYGYTF	TGTGCCACCTTGACAGGGAGTTACTATGGCTACACCTTC
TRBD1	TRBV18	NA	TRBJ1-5	CASSPSRDRGNQPQHF	TGTGCCAGCTCACCGTCCCGGGACAGGGGGAATCAGCCCCAGCATTTT
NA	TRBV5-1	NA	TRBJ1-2	CASSLGSGGYTF	TGCGCCAGCAGCTTGGGGTCCGGGGGCTACACCTTC
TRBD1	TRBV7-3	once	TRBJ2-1	CASSDRDRGLSYNEQFF	TGTGCCAGCAGCGACCGGGACAGGGGGCTCTCTTACAATGAGCAGTTCTTC
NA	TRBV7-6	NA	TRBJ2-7	CASSLVGAGVSEQYF	TGTGCCAGCAGCTTAGTTGGGGCAGGGGTGAGCGAGCAGTACTTC
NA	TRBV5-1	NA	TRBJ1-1	CASSPGAGDRNTEAFF	TGCGCCAGCAGCCCTGGAGCAGGGGACCGAAACACTGAAGCTTTCTTT
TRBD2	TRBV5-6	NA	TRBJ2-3	CATGGIRSNTDTQYF	TGTGCCACCGGGGGGATTCGAAGTAACACAGATACGCAGTATTTT
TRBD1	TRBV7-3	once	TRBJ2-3	CASSRQGVGTDTQYF	TGTGCCAGCAGCCGCCAGGGGGTTGGCACAGATACGCAGTATTTT
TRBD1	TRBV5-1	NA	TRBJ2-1	CASSPSDRGLYNEQFF	TGCGCCAGCAGCCCTAGTGACAGGGGGCTCTACAATGAGCAGTTCTTC
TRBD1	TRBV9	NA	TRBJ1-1	CASSQQGAGTEAFF	TGTGCCAGCAGCCAACAGGGGGCTGGCACTGAAGCTTTCTTT
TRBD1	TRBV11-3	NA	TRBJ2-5	CASSLTGTAYQETQYF	TGTGCCAGCAGCCTGACCGGGACAGCGTACCAAGAGACCCAGTACTTC
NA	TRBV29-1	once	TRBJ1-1	CSVRGDTEAFF	TGCAGCGTGCGGGGGGATACTGAAGCTTTCTTT
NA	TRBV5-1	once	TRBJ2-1	CASSPQGIKDNEQFF	TGCGCCAGCAGCCCACAGGGAATTAAGGACAATGAGCAGTTCTTC
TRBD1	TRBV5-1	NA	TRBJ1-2	CASRTTGGNYGYTF	TGCGCCAGCAGAACGACAGGGGGGAACTATGGCTACACCTTC
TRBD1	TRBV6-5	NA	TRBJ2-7	CASSSGTGGYEQYF	TGTGCCAGCAGCAGCGGGACAGGGGGGTACGAGCAGTACTTC